The sequence of this T cell receptor beta chain was determined in a study of cytomegalovirus exposure and HLA in healthy donors. The count of this clone is one. Primers for the PCR totalled 60 Vbeta and 13 Jbeta. Sequencing used immunoSEQ multiplex PCR; TCRdb keeps in-frame clones, though not all of them. The table records roughly 150,000 clones, approximately 75% of them present only once. Germline V gives CDR1 SNHLY, CDR2 FYNNEI. J was trimmed by 0 bases and V by 10 bases; bases with no gene match: 2. The CDR3 is 12 residues long. The chain joins TRBV2 to TRBJ2-7, with 8 bases fitting TRBD2. The receptor's source is a man in his forties or fifties in good health and CMV-seropositive. Sequencing was performed on PBMCs. The CDR3 coding sequence is TGTGCCACCGGGACTAGCTCCTACGAGCAGTACTTC. Its translation: CATGTSSYEQYF.